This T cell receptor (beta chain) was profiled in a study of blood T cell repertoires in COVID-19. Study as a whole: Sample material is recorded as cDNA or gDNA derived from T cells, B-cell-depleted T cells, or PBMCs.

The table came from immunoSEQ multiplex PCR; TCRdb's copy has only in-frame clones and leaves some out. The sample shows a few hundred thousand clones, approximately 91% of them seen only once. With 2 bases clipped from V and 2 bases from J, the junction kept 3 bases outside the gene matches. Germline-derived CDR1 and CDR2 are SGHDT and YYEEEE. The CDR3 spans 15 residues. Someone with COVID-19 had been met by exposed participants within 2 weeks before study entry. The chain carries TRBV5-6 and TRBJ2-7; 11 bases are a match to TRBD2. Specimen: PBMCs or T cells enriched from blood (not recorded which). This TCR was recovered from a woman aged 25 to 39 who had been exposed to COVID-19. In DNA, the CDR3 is TGTGCCAGCAGCTTCGGGACTAGCGGTACCTACGAGCAGTACTTC. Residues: CASSFGTSGTYEQYF.